These 23 T cell receptor beta chains share one sample of origin, sequenced in a study of T cell responses to AZD1222 COVID-19 vaccine. Clones were read by immunoSEQ multiplex PCR, and TCRdb kept only the in-frame ones, dropping some. Of over 120,000 clones listed, 92% are singletons. The sample here was peripheral blood, taken on day 0 of AZD1222 vaccination. All receptors come from an adult in good health.

V usage is TRBV9 and J usage is TRBJ2-7; 11 nucleotides align to TRBD2. The CDR3 extends over 15 amino acids. CDR1 and CDR2 from the germline V gene are SGDLS and YYNGEE. V shed 0 bases, J shed 6 bases, and the junction held 5 bases outside the gene matches. CDR3 sequence reads: CASSVVGTSGSEQYF. As DNA, the CDR3 is TGTGCCAGCAGCGTAGTAGGCACTAGCGGGAGCGAGCAGTACTTC.

J is TRBJ2-2 and V is TRBV6-4; D is uncertain. The V and J ends lost 6 bases and 0 bases respectively, with 11 bases between them. This CDR3 comprises 15 residues. Germline CDR1 reads MRHNA; CDR2 reads SNTAGT. The CDR3 reads CASSPLGANTGELFF. The CDR3 nucleotides are TGTGCCAGCAGCCCGTTGGGCGCGAACACCGGGGAGCTGTTTTTT.

The chain uses TRBV6-5 and TRBJ1-5, with D perhaps matching TRBD1 (6 bases). CDR1 is MNHEY, CDR2 SVGAGI, per germline. The V end was cut by 9 bases, the J end by 4 bases, with 10 bases between. The CDR3 has 12 residues. The DNA of the CDR3 is TGTGCCAGTGGGCAGGGGAATCAGCCCCAGCATTTT. This translates into CASGQGNQPQHF.

The V gene is TRBV4-2, the J gene TRBJ2-7; possibly TRBD1 for D (6 bases). Germline V CDR1 and CDR2: LGHNA, YNFKEQ. This CDR3 contains 17 residues. The V end was cut by 0 bases, the J end by 4 bases, with 19 bases between. The CDR3 sequence is CASSQDMGPKGEYEQYF. CDR3 sequence (DNA): TGTGCCAGCAGCCAAGATATGGGGCCTAAGGGGGAGTACGAGCAGTACTTC.

Turning to this clone: Distinct nucleotide sequences in the sample also encode this CDR3. The V call is TRBV11-2, the J call TRBJ1-5, with D uncertain. CDR1 and CDR2 from the germline V gene are SGHAT and FQNNGV. The V end lost 1 base, the J end lost 3 bases, and 4 bases lay between the germline ends. The CDR3 length is 13 residues. The CDR3, as DNA: TGTGCCAGCAGCTTAGGGCTCAATCAGCCCCAGCATTTT. This sequence encodes CASSLGLNQPQHF.

The chain combines TRBV7-2 with TRBJ1-2; 7 bases are a match to TRBD1. Trimming took 0 bases from V and 4 from J; bases not matched to a gene: 5. Germline CDR1 reads SGHTA; CDR2 reads FQGNSA. The CDR3 covers 15 residues. In DNA form, the CDR3 reads TGTGCCAGCAGCTTAGCGCATGGGACAGCCTATGGCTACACCTTC. Its protein is CASSLAHGTAYGYTF.

V and J are TRBV27 and TRBJ1-2; D may be TRBD1 (5 bases). V lost 2 bases and J lost 8, with 12 bases in between. CDR3 size: 13 residues. Germline CDR1 and CDR2: MNHEY and SMNVEV (reference sequence). CDR3 DNA: TGTGCCAGCAGTTTAGGAGGGGATAAGGGCTACACCTTC. Its protein is CASSLGGDKGYTF.

The chain uses TRBV11-2 and TRBJ2-1, with D tentatively TRBD2 (6 bases). Per the germline V gene, CDR1 is SGHAT and CDR2 is FQNNGV. The CDR3 is 15 amino acids. V dropped 5 bases and J dropped 7 bases, with 18 bases sitting between them. The CDR3 is CASSPMVAAFNEQFF. CDR3 DNA: TGTGCCAGCAGCCCTATGGTAGCGGCCTTTAATGAGCAGTTCTTC.

The chain recombines TRBV5-6 with TRBJ2-7; the D is unclear. V gave up 0 bases and J gave up 1 base, with 5 bases separating them. The CDR3 sequence is 13 residues long. The germline V gene encodes CDR1 SGHDT and CDR2 YYEEEE. CDR3 nucleotide sequence: TGTGCCAGCAGCTTGGCCGGGTCCTACGAGCAGTACTTC. Encoded protein: CASSLAGSYEQYF. Complete variable domain (other parts from reference TRBV5-6 and TRBJ2-7): DAGVTQSPTHLIKTRGQQVTLRCSPKSGHDTVSWYQQALGQGPQFIFQYYEEEERQRGNFPDRFSGHQFPNYSSELNVNALLLGDSALYLCASSLAGSYEQYFGPGTRLTVT.

The genes are TRBV7-9 and TRBJ1-5; TRBD1 agrees at 10 bases. Per the germline V gene, CDR1 is SEHNR and CDR2 is FQNEAQ (reference sequence). This CDR3 is 14 amino acids long. V lost 5 bases to trimming and J lost 7 bases; unmatched junction nucleotides: 5. CDR3 coding DNA: TGTGCCAGCAGCCTGACAGGGGGCCGGCAGCCCCAGCATTTT. Its protein product is CASSLTGGRQPQHF.

J is TRBJ2-5 and V is TRBV5-1; D gene ambiguous. This CDR3 comprises 15 residues. Germline values: CDR1 SGHRS, CDR2 YFSETQ. Trimming stripped 3 bases from V and 6 bases from J, with 18 bases between. DNA for the CDR3: TGCGCCAGCAGCTATCTGGCCAGGCCCCCGCAGACCCAGTACTTC. Translated, it gives CASSYLARPPQTQYF.

There are a few counts of this clone. The rearrangement joins TRBV5-6 to TRBJ1-2; D remains unclear. The CDR3 has 13 residues. Trimming left V 0 bases short and J 2 bases short, with 5 bases between. Germline assignment: CDR1 SGHDT and CDR2 YYEEEE. This CDR3 reads CASSLGRNYGYTF. CDR3 DNA sequence: TGTGCCAGCAGCTTGGGCAGGAACTATGGCTACACCTTC.

The V and J genes are TRBV7-2 and TRBJ2-3; D unresolved. CDR1 SGHTA and CDR2 FQGNSA come from the germline V gene. The CDR3 extends over 13 amino acids. The V gene lost 1 base and the J gene lost 2 bases, with 4 bases spanning the gap. The CDR3 bases are TGTGCCAGCAGCTTAGACTACACAGATACGCAGTATTTT. Protein product: CASSLDYTDTQYF.

V and J are TRBV2 and TRBJ2-3, with TRBD2 matching over 15 bases. V trimming: 8 bases; J trimming: 0 bases; junction bases outside the gene matches: 3. The CDR3 covers 16 residues. Germline V lookup: CDR1 SNHLY, CDR2 FYNNEI. The CDR3 nucleotides are TGTGCCAGCGGGACTAGCGGGAGGCTGAGCACAGATACGCAGTATTTT. Its protein is CASGTSGRLSTDTQYF.

The chain links TRBV18 to TRBJ2-1; weak D call: TRBD2 (6 bases). This CDR3 has 16 residues. The germline V gene encodes CDR1 KGHSH and CDR2 LQKENI. V was pared by 5 bases and J by 8 bases, with 22 bases between. The CDR3 DNA follows: TGTGCCAGCTCAGGGCTGACGGGGGTCCCTTTGGATGAGCAGTTCTTC. This gives the protein CASSGLTGVPLDEQFF.

The chain joins TRBV3-1 (or the pseudogene TRBV3-2) to TRBJ1-1; D unclear. Germline V gene lookup returns CDR1 LGHDT and CDR2 YNNKEL (reference sequence). There are 14 residues in the CDR3. The ends were cut back, 4 bases at V and 4 bases at J, with 13 bases in the middle. DNA of the CDR3: TGTGCCAGCAGCCCGGGATCGGGAAGCACTGAAGCTTTCTTT. Translating it yields CASSPGSGSTEAFF.

The chain carries TRBV19 and TRBJ2-3; D is ambiguous. Trimming took 5 bases from V and 2 from J, leaving 5 bases between them. CDR3 size: 12 residues. Germline-derived CDR1 and CDR2 are LNHDA and SQIVND (reference sequence). The CDR3 bases are TGTGCCAGTAGTCAGGACACAGATACGCAGTATTTT. Protein sequence: CASSQDTDTQYF.

In DNA form, the CDR3 reads TGTGCCAGCACCGGATTCCTATATGGCTACACCTTC. Translation gives CASTGFLYGYTF. The V gene is TRBV9, the J gene TRBJ1-2; D is undetermined. Germline CDR1 is SGDLS and CDR2 is YYNGEE. Trimming removed 6 bases from V and 5 bases from J, with 11 bases in between. The CDR3 loop spans 12 amino acids.

The chain employs TRBV28 and TRBJ1-2; unclear D gene. The CDR3 contains 13 residues. Germline V gene sequence: CDR1 MDHEN, CDR2 SYDVKM. Trimming cost V 5 bases and J 5 bases, with 12 bases left between them. CDR3 in DNA: TGTGCCAGCAGTCCCCTTCGCGTGTATGGCTACACCTTC. Amino acid sequence: CASSPLRVYGYTF.

The chain uses TRBV6-6 and TRBJ2-7; D not resolved. V shed 0 bases and J shed 9 bases, with 9 bases lying between them. CDR1 and CDR2 (germline): MNHNY, SVGAGI (reference sequence). The CDR3 runs to 12 residues. CDR3 sequence: CASSYSSDPQYF. Written as DNA, the CDR3 is TGTGCCAGCAGTTACTCGAGCGACCCGCAGTACTTC.

This rearrangement joins TRBV5-4 to TRBJ1-1, with D maybe TRBD1 (5 bases). Germline assignment: CDR1 SGHNT and CDR2 YYREEE (reference sequence). The CDR3 sequence is 14 residues long. V gave up 0 bases and J gave up 1 base, with 7 bases separating them. This CDR3 reads CASSLGGKNTEAFF. Written as DNA, the CDR3 is TGTGCCAGCAGCTTGGGGGGGAAGAACACTGAAGCTTTCTTT.

The chain combines TRBV29-1 with TRBJ2-3; TRBD1 agrees at 9 bases. The CDR3 extends over 13 amino acids. With V trimmed by 6 bases and J by 0 bases, 1 base remained unmatched. Germline lookup yields CDR1 SQVTM and CDR2 ANQGSEA. CDR3 in amino acids: CSVGQGSTDTQYF. The CDR3, as DNA: TGCAGCGTAGGACAGGGGAGCACAGATACGCAGTATTTT.

CDR3 amino acids: CASSETGGHSPLHF. In DNA, the CDR3 is TGCGCCAGCAGCGAGACAGGGGGACATTCACCCCTCCACTTT. The genes are TRBV5-1 and TRBJ1-6, with 9 bases fitting TRBD1. V trimming: 4 bases; J trimming: 8 bases; junction bases outside the gene matches: 4. The CDR3 extends over 14 amino acids. Germline assignment: CDR1 SGHRS and CDR2 YFSETQ.